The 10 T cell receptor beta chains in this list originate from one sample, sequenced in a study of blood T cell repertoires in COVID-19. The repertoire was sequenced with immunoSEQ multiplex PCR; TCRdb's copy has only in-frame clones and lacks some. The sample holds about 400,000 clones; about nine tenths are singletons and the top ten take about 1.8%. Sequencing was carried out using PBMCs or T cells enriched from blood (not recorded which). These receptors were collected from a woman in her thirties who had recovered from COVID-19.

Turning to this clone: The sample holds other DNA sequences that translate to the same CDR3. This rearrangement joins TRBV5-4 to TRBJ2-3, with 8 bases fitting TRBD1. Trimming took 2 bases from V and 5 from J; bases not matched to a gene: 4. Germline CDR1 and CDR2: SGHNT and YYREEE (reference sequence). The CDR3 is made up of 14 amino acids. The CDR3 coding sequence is TGTGCCAGCAGCTTAGGACAGGGACGAGATACGCAGTATTTT. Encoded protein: CASSLGQGRDTQYF.

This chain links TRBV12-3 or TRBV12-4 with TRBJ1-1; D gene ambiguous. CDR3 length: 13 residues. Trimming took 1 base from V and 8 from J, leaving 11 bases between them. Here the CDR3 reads CASSLELSTEAFF. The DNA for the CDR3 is TGTGCCAGCAGTTTAGAACTTAGCACGGAAGCTTTCTTT.

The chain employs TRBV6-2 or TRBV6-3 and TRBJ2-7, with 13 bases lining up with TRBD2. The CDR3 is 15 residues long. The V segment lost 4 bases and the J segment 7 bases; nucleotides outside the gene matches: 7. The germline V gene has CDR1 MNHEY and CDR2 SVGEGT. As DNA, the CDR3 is TGTGCCAGCAGTTTTGGACTAGCGGGGGCAGGGGAGCAGTACTTC. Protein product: CASSFGLAGAGEQYF.

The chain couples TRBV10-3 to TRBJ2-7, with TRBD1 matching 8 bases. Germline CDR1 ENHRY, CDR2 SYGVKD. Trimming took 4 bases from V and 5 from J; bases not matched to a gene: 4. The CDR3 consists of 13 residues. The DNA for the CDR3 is TGTGCCATCAGTGGACAGGGGAGCCACGAGCAGTACTTC. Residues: CAISGQGSHEQYF.

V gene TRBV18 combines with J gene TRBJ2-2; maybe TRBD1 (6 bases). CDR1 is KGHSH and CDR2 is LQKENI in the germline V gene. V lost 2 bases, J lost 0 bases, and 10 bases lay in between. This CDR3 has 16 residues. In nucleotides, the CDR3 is TGTGCCAGCTCACCATTGTGGACAGCGAACACCGGGGAGCTGTTTTTT. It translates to CASSPLWTANTGELFF.

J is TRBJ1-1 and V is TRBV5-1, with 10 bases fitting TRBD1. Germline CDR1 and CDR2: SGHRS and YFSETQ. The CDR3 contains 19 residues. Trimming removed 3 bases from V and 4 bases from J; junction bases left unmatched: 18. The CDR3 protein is CASSWGVSSDRGLRTEAFF. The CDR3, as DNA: TGCGCCAGCAGCTGGGGGGTAAGCAGTGACAGGGGGCTTCGCACTGAAGCTTTCTTT.

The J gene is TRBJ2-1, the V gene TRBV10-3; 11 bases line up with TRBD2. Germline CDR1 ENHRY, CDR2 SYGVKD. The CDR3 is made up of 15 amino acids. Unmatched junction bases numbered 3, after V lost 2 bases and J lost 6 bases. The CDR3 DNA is TGTGCCATCAGTGAGGGGCTAGCGGGAGGCAATGAGCAGTTCTTC. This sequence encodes CAISEGLAGGNEQFF.

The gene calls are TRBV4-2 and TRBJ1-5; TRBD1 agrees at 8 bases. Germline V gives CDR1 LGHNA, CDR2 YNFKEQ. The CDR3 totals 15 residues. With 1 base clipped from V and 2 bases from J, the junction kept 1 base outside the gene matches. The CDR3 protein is CASSQGGQGNQPQHF. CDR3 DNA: TGTGCCAGCAGCCAAGGGGGACAGGGCAATCAGCCCCAGCATTTT.

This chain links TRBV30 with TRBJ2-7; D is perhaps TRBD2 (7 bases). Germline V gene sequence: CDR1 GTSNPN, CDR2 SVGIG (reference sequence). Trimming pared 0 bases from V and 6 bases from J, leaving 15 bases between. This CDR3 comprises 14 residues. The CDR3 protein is CAWSVGGAEGEQYF. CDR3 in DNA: TGTGCCTGGAGTGTTGGGGGGGCCGAGGGCGAGCAGTACTTC.

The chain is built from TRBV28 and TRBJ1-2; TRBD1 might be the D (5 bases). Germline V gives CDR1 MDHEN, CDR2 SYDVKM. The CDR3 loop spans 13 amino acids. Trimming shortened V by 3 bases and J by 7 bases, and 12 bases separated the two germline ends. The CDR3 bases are TGTGCCAGCAGTTTCCGGGCAGGGTCTGGCTACACCTTC. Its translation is CASSFRAGSGYTF.